This T cell receptor beta chain was documented in a study of OX40 agonist ivuxolimab in advanced cancers. On the study more broadly: Partial responses were observed in three patients, of whom one had hepatocellular carcinoma and two had cutaneous melanoma. General study findings and limits: Doses of 0.1 to 3.0 mg/kg were accompanied by clonal expansion of CD4+ and CD8+ blood T cells by week 6.

The CDR3 covers 15 residues. The germline gives CDR1 MGHDK, CDR2 SYGVNS. The trim removed 8 bases at V and 7 bases at J, leaving 14 bases unmatched. Excluded were patients having autoimmune disease history or systemic immunosuppression. Data came from immunoSEQ multiplex PCR; TCRdb stores just in-frame clones and leaves some out. The sample contains around 79,000 clones, approximately 85% of which appear only once. Of note for this clone: The antigen is not known.

The source material was CD4+ or CD8+ T cells sorted from blood, sampled in a trial of the OX40 agonist ivuxolimab. The clonotype originates from an adult with an advanced solid tumor such as melanoma, head and neck, liver or kidney cancer. The chain uses TRBV25-1 and TRBJ1-2; 9 positions match TRBD1. As DNA, the CDR3 is TGTGCCAGCGGGACCCTGGACAGGGGCGGACGTGGCTACACCTTC. It translates to CASGTLDRGGRGYTF.